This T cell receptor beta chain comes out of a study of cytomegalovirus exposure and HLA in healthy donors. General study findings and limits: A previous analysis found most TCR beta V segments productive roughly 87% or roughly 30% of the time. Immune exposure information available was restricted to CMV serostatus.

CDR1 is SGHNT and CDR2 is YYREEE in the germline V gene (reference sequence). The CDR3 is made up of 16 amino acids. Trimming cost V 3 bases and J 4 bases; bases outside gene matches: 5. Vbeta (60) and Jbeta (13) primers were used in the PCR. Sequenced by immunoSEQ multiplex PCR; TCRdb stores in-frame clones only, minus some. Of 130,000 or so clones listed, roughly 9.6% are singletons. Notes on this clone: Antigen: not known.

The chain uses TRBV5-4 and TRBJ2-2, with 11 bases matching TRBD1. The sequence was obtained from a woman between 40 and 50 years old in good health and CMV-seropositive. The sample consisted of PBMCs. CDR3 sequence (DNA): TGTGCCAGCAGCTCCGGACAGGGGGCGATCACCGGGGAGCTGTTTTTT. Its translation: CASSSGQGAITGELFF.